This T cell receptor (beta chain) was identified during a study of cytomegalovirus exposure and HLA in healthy donors. Study outcomes and limitations: The authors confirmed in vitro that three CMV-associated chains were specific for CMV antigens. Most of the CMV-associated TCR beta chains (in a later analysis) appeared to be HLA-restricted.

Comment on this clone: Antigen specificity is unknown.

The PCR employed 60 Vbeta primers together with 13 Jbeta primers. The table came from immunoSEQ multiplex PCR; TCRdb's copy has only in-frame clones and leaves some out. Among roughly 100,000 clones, 76% were seen once, and the ten largest hold over 9%. The CDR3 has 15 residues. CDR1 KGHSH and CDR2 LQKENI come from the germline V gene. V shed 6 bases and J 3 bases; nucleotides not matched to a gene: 9. Sequences were obtained from PBMCs. The receptor was derived from a young woman in good health and CMV-seropositive. The V gene is TRBV18, the J gene TRBJ2-3; 7 positions agree with TRBD1. CDR3 protein: CASSPLTGLTDTQYF. The CDR3 DNA reads as TGTGCCAGCTCCCCCTTGACAGGGTTAACAGATACGCAGTATTTT.